This TCR beta chain comes out of a study of technical replicates of blood from four donors (dated by TCRdb to 2017 to 2019). Details on this clone: This clone's antigen is unknown. No qualities accompany the bases; no much larger clone lies one base away.

Library generation was performed with the immunoSEQ multiplex PCR assay. TCRdb took over this immuneACCESS table, retaining in-frame rearrangements with V and J assigned. Such tables are incomplete; in checked studies, under half of the missing clones stem from an unresolved V gene, and the remainder is unexplained. The sample table contains some 49,000 clones; only one count was recorded for 90% to 95% of them. The biggest ten clones account for about 3.9% of the sample. This sequence originates from a human donor in good health. Some clones in this sample may be carry-over from other donors' samples. The specimen was PBMCs.

CDR3 sequence: CASSQEKLHQGYTF. The nucleotides read TGCGCCAGCAGCCAAGAGAAGTTGCATCAGGGCTACACCTTC. The sequence joins TRBV4-3 to TRBJ1-2; no D gene is confidently identified. Including cysteine and phenylalanine, the CDR3 has 14 amino acids. The sequence is cut down to CDR3 DNA, 42 bases in frame from base 1. CDR1 and CDR2 are drawn from the germline V gene: LGHNA, YSLEER. Between the V and J ends, shortened by 0 bases and 8 bases respectively, the junction contains 13 bases.